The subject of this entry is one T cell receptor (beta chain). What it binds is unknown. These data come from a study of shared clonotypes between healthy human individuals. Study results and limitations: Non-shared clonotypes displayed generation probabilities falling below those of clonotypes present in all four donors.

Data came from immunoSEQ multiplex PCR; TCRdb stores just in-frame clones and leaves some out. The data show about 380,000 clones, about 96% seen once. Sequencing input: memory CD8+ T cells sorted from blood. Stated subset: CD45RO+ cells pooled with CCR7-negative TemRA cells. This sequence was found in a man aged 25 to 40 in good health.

This chain's CDR3 is CASRSYPGWNQPQHF. Here the CDR3 DNA reads TGTGCCAGCAGGTCATATCCAGGGTGGAATCAGCCCCAGCATTTT. This chain connects TRBV28 to TRBJ1-5, with D possibly matching TRBD1 (5 bases). With 6 bases removed from V and 4 bases from J, the gap between germline ends came to 16 bases. CDR3 length equals 15 residues. The germline gives CDR1 MDHEN, CDR2 SYDVKM.